A selection of T cell receptor beta chains follows, all from one sample in a study of cytomegalovirus exposure and HLA in healthy donors. Repertoires were generated with immunoSEQ multiplex PCR, while TCRdb's copy carries only in-frame clones and drops some. This sample's table has tens of thousands of clones. Sequences were obtained from PBMCs. The origin of the receptors is a man aged 50-60 years in good health and CMV-seronegative. Each CDR3 is given with its conserved first and last residue. D genes are given only for firm matches.

TRBD2,TRBV4-1,CASSQDFLAGNTDTQYF
TRBD1,TRBV5-1,CASSYRTGGFDEQYF
TRBD1,TRBV5-4,CASSPPGQPSPLHF
TRBD2,TRBV5-6,CASSLSLWRGGNTGELFF
TRBD1,TRBV4-3,CASSQTHRGGDYGYTF
TRBD2,TRBV6-6,CASTRLAGGFNEQFF
TRBD1,TRBV6-5,CASSYQAGGQPQHF
.,TRBV4-2,CASSQDTGTQYF
.,TRBV4-1,CASSQDPGTGNQPQHF
.,TRBV27,CASSLRGTDYEQYF
TRBD1,TRBV19,CASSIGTETYGYTF
.,TRBV28,CASSLVGQTAISYNEQFF
TRBD1,TRBV5-6,CASSFSGTGGSGDIQYF
TRBD2,TRBV7-6,CASSLAGGVENEQFF
.,TRBV5-8,CASSAGQSFSGNTIYF
.,TRBV5-1,CASSYRDGNTEAFF
.,TRBV28,CASSPNRGDSQETQYF
.,TRBV19,CASSLGESEYF
.,TRBV19,CARGLRTHHPGNTIYF
.,TRBV19,CATRGQYDQPQHF
TRBD2,TRBV30,CAWSVLGGRGETQYF
.,TRBV27,CASRQGRSNEKLFF
TRBD1,TRBV7-2,CASSLNQGAHGYTF
TRBD2,TRBV9,CARDSPGLAGGRTDTQYF
TRBD1,TRBV4-1,CASSQETGQGHTGELFF
TRBD1,TRBV6-1,CASSELDRGRDTEAFF
TRBD1,TRBV15,CATSRDRNRGNEKLFF
.,TRBV28,CASNGPRDESPLHF
TRBD1,TRBV6-6,CASSLSDRVDYGYTF
.,TRBV10-3,CAISDSLTGHPNYGYTF
TRBD1,TRBV28,CASTTGVGNEKLFF
.,TRBV5-1,CASSLDGGGNQPQHF
.,TRBV18,CASSPDAVPNTGELFF
TRBD1,TRBV7-3,CASSLNQGAYGYTF
.,TRBV11-1,CASSLGVADTQYF
TRBD1,TRBV7-9,CASTSGTGSYEQYF
TRBD1,TRBV5-1,CASSTNRGNTEAFF
.,TRBV5-5,CASSLRISGNTIYF
TRBD1,TRBV7-9,CASSSGGGQNNSPLHF
.,TRBV18,CASSLVWAPGEYGEQFF
TRBD1,TRBV7-8,CASSLRDRGPSNTGELFF
TRBD1,TRBV4-1,CASSRQGIGELFF
TRBD1,TRBV28,CASSFSTGGKAEAFF
.,TRBV7-9,CASSLDSSYEQYF
TRBD2,TRBV28,CASSLVGSGGYTDTQYF
TRBD1,TRBV9,CASSARDRYYEQYF
.,TRBV13,CASSSQMNTEAFF
.,TRBV10-1,CASSDKGSETQYF
TRBD2,TRBV19,CASSIEGVAGALPAEQYF
.,TRBV30,CACSRSGQETQYF
.,TRBV5-4,CASSPGGGSGNTIYF
.,TRBV28,CASSLPTRSGANVLTF
TRBD1,TRBV6-5,CASSDTGAHEQYF
TRBD1,TRBV4-3,CASSRGQGGGYTF
.,TRBV18,CASSIQASTDTQYF